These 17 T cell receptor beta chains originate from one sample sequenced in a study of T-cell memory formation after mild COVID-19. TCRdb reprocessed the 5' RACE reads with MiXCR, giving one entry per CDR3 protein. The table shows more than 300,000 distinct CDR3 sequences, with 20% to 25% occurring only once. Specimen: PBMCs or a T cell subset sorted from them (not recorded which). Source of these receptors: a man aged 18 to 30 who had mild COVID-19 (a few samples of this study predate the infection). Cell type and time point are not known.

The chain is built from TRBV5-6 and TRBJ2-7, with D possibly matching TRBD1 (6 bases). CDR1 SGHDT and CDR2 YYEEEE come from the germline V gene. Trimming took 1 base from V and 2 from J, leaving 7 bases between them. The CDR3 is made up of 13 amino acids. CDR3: CASSLNRAYEQYV. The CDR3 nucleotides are TGTGCCAGCAGCTTGAACAGGGCCTACGAGCAGTACGTC.

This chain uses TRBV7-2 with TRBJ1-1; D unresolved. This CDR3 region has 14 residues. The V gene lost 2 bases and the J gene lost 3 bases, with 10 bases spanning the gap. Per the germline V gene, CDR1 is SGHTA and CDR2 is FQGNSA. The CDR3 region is CASSLLGRYTEAFF. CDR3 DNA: TGTGCCAGCAGCTTACTGGGCAGATACACTGAAGCTTTCTTT.

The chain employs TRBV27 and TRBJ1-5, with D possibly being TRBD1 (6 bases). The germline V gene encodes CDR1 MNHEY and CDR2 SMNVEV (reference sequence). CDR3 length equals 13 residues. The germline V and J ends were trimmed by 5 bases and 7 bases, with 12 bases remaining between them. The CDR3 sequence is CASSRGRWQPQHF. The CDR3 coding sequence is TGTGCCAGCAGTCGGGGGCGCTGGCAGCCCCAGCATTTT.

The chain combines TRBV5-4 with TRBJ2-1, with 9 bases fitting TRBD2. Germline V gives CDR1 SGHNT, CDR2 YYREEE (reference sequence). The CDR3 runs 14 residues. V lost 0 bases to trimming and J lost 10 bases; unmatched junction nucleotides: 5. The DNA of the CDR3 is TGTGCCAGCAGCTTGGAAGGACTAGCGATAGAGCAGTTCTTC. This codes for CASSLEGLAIEQFF.

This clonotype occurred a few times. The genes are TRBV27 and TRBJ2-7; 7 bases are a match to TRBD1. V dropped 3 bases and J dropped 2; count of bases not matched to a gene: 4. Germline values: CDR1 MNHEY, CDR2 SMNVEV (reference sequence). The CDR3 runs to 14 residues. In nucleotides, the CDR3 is TGTGCCAGCAGTTTTCGGGGACAGACCTACGAGCAGTACTTC. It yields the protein CASSFRGQTYEQYF.

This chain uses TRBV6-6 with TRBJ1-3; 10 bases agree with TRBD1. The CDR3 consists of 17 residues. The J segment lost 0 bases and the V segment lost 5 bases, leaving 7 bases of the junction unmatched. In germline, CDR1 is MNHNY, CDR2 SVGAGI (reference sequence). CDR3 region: CASSTGQGGSSGNTIYF. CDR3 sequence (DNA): TGTGCCAGCAGTACCGGACAGGGGGGATCCTCTGGAAACACCATATATTTT.

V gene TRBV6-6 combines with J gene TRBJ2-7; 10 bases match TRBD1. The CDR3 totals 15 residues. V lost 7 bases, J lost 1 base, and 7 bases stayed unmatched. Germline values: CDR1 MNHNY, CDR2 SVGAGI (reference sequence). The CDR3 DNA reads TGTGCCAGCACCATAGGGACAGGGGTATCCTACGAGCAGTACTTC. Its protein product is CASTIGTGVSYEQYF.

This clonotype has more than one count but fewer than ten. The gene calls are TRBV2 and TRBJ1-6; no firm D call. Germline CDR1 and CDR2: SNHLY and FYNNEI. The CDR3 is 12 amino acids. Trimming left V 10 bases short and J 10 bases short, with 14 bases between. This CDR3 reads CATGRVESPLHF. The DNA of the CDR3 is TGTGCCACCGGGAGGGTGGAATCACCCCTCCACTTT.

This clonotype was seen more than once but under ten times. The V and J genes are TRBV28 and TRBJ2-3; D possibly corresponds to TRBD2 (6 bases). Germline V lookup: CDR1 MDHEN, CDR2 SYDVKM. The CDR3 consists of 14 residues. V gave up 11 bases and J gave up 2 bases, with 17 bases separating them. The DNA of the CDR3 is TGTGCCGGGGGACGTAGCGGCAACACAGATACGCAGTATTTT. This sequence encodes CAGGRSGNTDTQYF. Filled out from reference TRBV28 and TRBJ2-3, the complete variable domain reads DVKVTQSSRYLVKRTGEKVFLECVQDMDHENMFWYRQDPGLGLRLIYFSYDVKMKEKGDIPEGYSVSREKKERFSLILESASTNQTSMYLCAGGRSGNTDTQYFGPGTRLTVL.

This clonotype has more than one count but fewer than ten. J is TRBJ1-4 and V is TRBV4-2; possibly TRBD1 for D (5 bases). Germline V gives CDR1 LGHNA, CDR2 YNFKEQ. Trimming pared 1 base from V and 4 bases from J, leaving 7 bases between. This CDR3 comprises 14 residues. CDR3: CASSQGDLNEKLFF. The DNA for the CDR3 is TGTGCCAGCAGCCAAGGGGACCTTAATGAAAAACTGTTTTTT.

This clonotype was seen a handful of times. The CDR3 here is CASRNDREGQPQHF. CDR3 nucleotides: TGTGCCAGCAGGAATGACAGGGAGGGTCAGCCCCAGCATTTT. This sequence joins TRBV7-8 and TRBJ1-5; 7 nucleotides line up with TRBD1. With 6 bases clipped from V and 6 bases from J, the junction kept 8 bases outside the gene matches. Germline-derived CDR1 and CDR2 are SGHVS and FQNEAQ. This CDR3 is 14 amino acids long.

CDR3 residues: CASSLFPGGGNTEAFF. CDR3 bases: TGTGCCAGCAGCTTATTTCCCGGGGGGGGCAACACTGAAGCTTTCTTT. The chain has TRBV7-6 and TRBJ1-1, with D possibly being TRBD1 (6 bases). CDR3 length: 16 amino acids. Germline CDR1 SGHVS, CDR2 FNYEAQ. The V gene lost 2 bases and the J gene lost 2 bases, with 15 bases spanning the gap.

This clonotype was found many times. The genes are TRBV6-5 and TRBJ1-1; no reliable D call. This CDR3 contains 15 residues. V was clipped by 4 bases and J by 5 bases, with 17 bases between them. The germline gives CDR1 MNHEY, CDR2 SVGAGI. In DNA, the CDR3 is TGTGCCAGCAGTTTCGGAACGGGCGGGAGGACTGAAGCTTTCTTT. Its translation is CASSFGTGGRTEAFF.

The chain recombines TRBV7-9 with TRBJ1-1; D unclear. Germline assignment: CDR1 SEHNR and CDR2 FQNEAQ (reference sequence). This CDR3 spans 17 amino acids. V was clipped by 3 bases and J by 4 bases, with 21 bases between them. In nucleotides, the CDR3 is TGTGCCAGCAGCTTTATTGGGTACGGATCCTCCGGCACTGAAGCTTTCTTT. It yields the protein CASSFIGYGSSGTEAFF. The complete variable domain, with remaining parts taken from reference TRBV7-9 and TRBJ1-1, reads DTGVSQNPRHKITKRGQNVTFRCDPISEHNRLYWYRQTLGQGPEFLTYFQNEAQLEKSRLLSDRFSAERPKGSFSTLEIQRTEQGDSAMYLCASSFIGYGSSGTEAFFGQGTRLTVV.

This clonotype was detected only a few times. CDR3 nucleotides: TGTGCCAGCAGCGGAGCGGGGTTCGATGAGCAGTTCTTC. It yields the protein CASSGAGFDEQFF. This chain joins TRBV9 and TRBJ2-1; 7 bases are shared with TRBD2. J lost 8 bases, V lost 3 bases, and 5 bases had no gene match. The CDR3 spans 13 residues. The germline CDR1 and CDR2 sequences are SGDLS and YYNGEE.

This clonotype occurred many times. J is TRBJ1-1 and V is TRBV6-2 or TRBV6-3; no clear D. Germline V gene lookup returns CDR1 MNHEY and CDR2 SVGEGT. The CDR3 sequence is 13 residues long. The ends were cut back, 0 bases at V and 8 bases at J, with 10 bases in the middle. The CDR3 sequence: CASSYSEGWEAFF. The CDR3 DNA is TGTGCCAGCAGTTACTCGGAGGGATGGGAAGCTTTCTTT.

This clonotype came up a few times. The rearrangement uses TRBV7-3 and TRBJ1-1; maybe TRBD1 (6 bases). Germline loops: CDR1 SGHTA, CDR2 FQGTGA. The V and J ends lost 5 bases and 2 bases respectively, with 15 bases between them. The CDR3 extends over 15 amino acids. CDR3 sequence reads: CASSPDGGTNTEAFF. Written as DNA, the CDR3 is TGTGCCAGCAGCCCTGATGGGGGCACAAACACTGAAGCTTTCTTT.